The clone carrying this T cell receptor beta chain has more than one count but fewer than ten. Its antigen is undetermined. The sample comes from a study of beta chain features in type 1 diabetes. Sorting of CD4+ naive, central memory, regulatory and stem cell-like memory cells was performed via CD45RO/CCR7/CD25/CD127/CD95/CD27. The study's findings and limits: Among patients with Type 1 diabetes, TCRB CDR3s were moderately but significantly shorter in every one of the four CD4+ subsets.

Germline-derived CDR1 and CDR2 are SGDLS and YYNGEE. The CDR3 is 13 amino acids. Trimming removed 6 bases at V and 4 bases at J, with 8 bases between. The entirety of the isolated RNA underwent reverse transcription, so expressed TCRB transcripts were sequenced. Using immunoSEQ multiplex PCR, the repertoire was profiled, and TCRdb retains in-frame clones only, with some absent. The table includes over 700,000 clones, around a sixth detected once. The specimen sequenced was naive CD4+ T cells from blood. The TCR sequence derives from a woman younger than 30 in good health. This rearrangement joins TRBV9 to TRBJ2-6; the D is unclear. CDR3 protein: CASTRTGANVLTF. DNA for the CDR3: TGTGCCAGCACACGGACGGGGGCCAACGTCCTGACTTTC.